The text below deals with one T cell receptor (beta chain). The record originates from a study of blood T cell repertoires in COVID-19. CDR1 MNHEY and CDR2 SVGAGI come from the germline V gene. There are 13 residues in the CDR3. The V gene lost 5 bases and the J gene lost 1 base, with 8 bases spanning the gap. Seattle enrolled patients during active infection and tracked them longitudinally. Clones were sequenced by immunoSEQ multiplex PCR, and TCRdb holds only the in-frame ones, with some missing. The sample has fewer than 70,000 clones, 70% to 90% seen once; the top ten hold 15% to 20%. This TCR was recovered from a man aged 40-49 years with COVID-19, enrolled during active disease. Sequenced material: peripheral blood. This chain uses TRBV6-5 with TRBJ1-1; maybe TRBD1 (6 bases). The CDR3 DNA reads as TGTGCCAGCAGTCCACAGGGGAACACTGAAGCTTTCTTT. Translation gives CASSPQGNTEAFF.